This T cell receptor (beta chain) was captured in a study of cytomegalovirus exposure and HLA in healthy donors. In the study overall: A data release that came early held roughly 90 million unique TCRs from HLA-typed donors. Study findings and constraints: With high specificity and sensitivity, the classifier reportedly diagnosed cytomegalovirus status.

Notes on this clone: Antigen: not known.

V lost 3 bases and J 6 bases, leaving 14 bases between the germline ends. Germline values: CDR1 SGHAT, CDR2 FQNNGV. This CDR3 has 15 amino acids. Primers included in the PCR were 60 Vbeta and 13 Jbeta primers. Produced via immunoSEQ multiplex PCR; TCRdb's table is partial and in-frame only. The sample holds 200,000 to 250,000 clones; over 80% are singletons and the top ten take 5% to 6.5%. This clonotype was sampled from a middle-aged woman in good health and CMV-seropositive. The rearrangement links TRBV11-2 to TRBJ2-2, with D tentatively TRBD2 (5 bases). Specimen: PBMCs. CDR3 loop: CASSLEAGSAGELFF. The CDR3, as DNA: TGTGCCAGCAGCTTGGAGGCGGGCTCGGCCGGGGAGCTGTTTTTT. The entire variable domain, with the rest obtained from reference TRBV11-2 and TRBJ2-2, is as follows: EAGVAQSPRYKIIEKRQSVAFWCNPISGHATLYWYQQILGQGPKLLIQFQNNGVVDDSQLPKDRFSAERLKGVDSTLKIQPAKLEDSAVYLCASSLEAGSAGELFFGEGSRLTVL.